The present T cell receptor (beta chain) was sequenced within a study of early T cells in non-severe SARS-CoV-2 infection. The CDR3 spans 14 residues. Deletions cut 7 bases from V and 0 bases from J, with 13 bases between. Germline V CDR1 and CDR2: SEHNR, FQNEAQ (reference sequence). TCRdb ran MiXCR on the 5' RACE reads and lists one entry per CDR3 protein. The sample carries about 56,000 distinct CDR3 sequences, about 15% recorded once. A few counts support this clonotype. This TCR was sampled from an adult who was a healthcare worker with PCR-confirmed SARS-CoV-2 infection or an uninfected control (not recorded which). Here the sequenced sample was whole blood, taken at baseline. The chain has TRBV7-9 and TRBJ2-7; the D gene is possibly TRBD1 (5 bases). The CDR3 DNA follows: TGTGCCAGCACCCAGACAGCTGCCTCCTACGAGCAGTACTTC. This codes for CASTQTAASYEQYF.